The 30 T cell receptor beta chains given below trace back to one sample, sequenced in a study of cytomegalovirus exposure and HLA in healthy donors. Clones were sequenced by immunoSEQ multiplex PCR, and TCRdb holds only the in-frame ones, with some missing. The sample shows under 200,000 clones, around 92% of them seen only once. Sequenced input: PBMCs. The source of these receptors is a young man in good health and CMV-seropositive.

J is TRBJ2-1 and V is TRBV9; D is unclear. The CDR3 consists of 15 residues. V shed 0 bases and J shed 7 bases, with 14 bases lying between them. Germline V gives CDR1 SGDLS, CDR2 YYNGEE. The CDR3 protein is CASSVEATYGNEQFF. In nucleotides, the CDR3 is TGTGCCAGCAGCGTAGAAGCTACCTACGGGAATGAGCAGTTCTTC.

This clone was observed a single time. This chain links TRBV5-1 with TRBJ2-3; 10 bases fit TRBD2. The CDR3 is 18 residues long. The germline gives CDR1 SGHRS, CDR2 YFSETQ. Trimming removed 3 bases from V and 3 bases from J; junction bases left unmatched: 13. CDR3 loop: CASSSGWLAGESTDTQYF. The CDR3 DNA is TGCGCCAGCAGCTCTGGGTGGCTAGCGGGAGAGTCAACAGATACGCAGTATTTT.

CDR3 loop: CAWSPGVSNEKLFF. CDR3 DNA sequence: TGTGCCTGGAGTCCAGGGGTTAGCAATGAAAAACTGTTTTTT. The rearrangement joins TRBV30 to TRBJ1-4, with D perhaps matching TRBD1 (6 bases). The CDR3 sequence is 14 residues long. The V end lost 2 bases, the J end lost 5 bases, and 12 bases lay between the germline ends. Germline V gene data show CDR1 as GTSNPN and CDR2 as SVGIG (reference sequence).

The CDR3 coding sequence is TGTGCCATCTTCCGGGACAGGGTCTACGAGCAGTACTTC. This codes for CAIFRDRVYEQYF. The V gene is TRBV19, the J gene TRBJ2-7, with 9 bases fitting TRBD1. CDR1 LNHDA and CDR2 SQIVND come from the germline V gene (reference sequence). The CDR3 spans 13 residues. The V and J ends lost 10 bases and 3 bases, in that order; junction bases with no gene match: 7.

This clone has only one observation. This chain uses TRBV19 with TRBJ1-1, with TRBD1 as a possible D gene (5 bases). V was cut by 6 bases and J by 5 bases, with 16 bases left in between. In germline, CDR1 is LNHDA, CDR2 SQIVND (reference sequence). The CDR3 runs 14 residues. DNA of the CDR3: TGTGCCAGTAGCTTACCCCGGGGGAGAACTGAAGCTTTCTTT. Protein: CASSLPRGRTEAFF.

The gene calls are TRBV5-5 and TRBJ2-5; 8 nucleotides line up with TRBD2. Per germline, CDR1 SGHKS and CDR2 YYEKEE (reference sequence). V trimming: 4 bases; J trimming: 5 bases; junction bases outside the gene matches: 19. This CDR3 has 18 residues. The CDR3 region is CASSLMWGGAGVGETQYF. DNA of the CDR3: TGTGCCAGCAGCCTCATGTGGGGGGGAGCGGGAGTAGGGGAGACCCAGTACTTC.

In its sample, this clone was seen a few times. The V call is TRBV7-9, the J call TRBJ1-2; D gene uncertain. This CDR3 region has 15 residues. Trimming left V 1 base short and J 4 bases short, with 13 bases between. Germline loops: CDR1 SEHNR, CDR2 FQNEAQ (reference sequence). CDR3 nucleotides: TGTGCCAGCAGCTTAGGAAACAGTGGTAGCTATGGCTACACCTTC. It yields the protein CASSLGNSGSYGYTF. Full variable domain (remainder filled in from reference TRBV7-9 and TRBJ1-2): DTGVSQNPRHKITKRGQNVTFRCDPISEHNRLYWYRQTLGQGPEFLTYFQNEAQLEKSRLLSDRFSAERPKGSFSTLEIQRTEQGDSAMYLCASSLGNSGSYGYTFGSGTRLTVV.

The chain uses TRBV2 and TRBJ1-2; 9 bases are shared with TRBD1. The V gene end was trimmed by 3 bases and the J gene end by 4 bases; junction bases not matched to a gene: 6. The CDR3 contains 15 residues. CDR1 and CDR2 (germline): SNHLY, FYNNEI. The CDR3 spells CASSEGTGKVYGYTF. CDR3 sequence (DNA): TGTGCCAGCAGTGAGGGGACAGGGAAGGTCTATGGCTACACCTTC.

CDR3 sequence reads: CSVDEGNTEAFF. Written as DNA, the CDR3 is TGCAGCGTTGACGAGGGAAACACTGAAGCTTTCTTT. This chain links TRBV29-1 with TRBJ1-1; the D is unclear. In germline, CDR1 is SQVTM, CDR2 ANQGSEA. V was trimmed by 3 bases and J by 2 bases, leaving 7 bases between them. This CDR3 contains 12 residues. Full variable domain (missing parts from reference TRBV29-1 and TRBJ1-1): SAVISQKPSRDICQRGTSLTIQCQVDSQVTMMFWYRQQPGQSLTLIATANQGSEATYESGFVIDKFPISRPNLTFSTLTVSNMSPEDSSIYLCSVDEGNTEAFFGQGTRLTVV.

A single count supports this clone. J is TRBJ2-7 and V is TRBV27, with TRBD1 matching 7 bases. This CDR3 is built from 15 residues. After removal of 6 bases from V and 5 bases from J, the junction contained 13 bases not matched to a gene. From germline, CDR1 is MNHEY and CDR2 SMNVEV (reference sequence). The CDR3, as DNA: TGTGCCAGCAGAACTTTTTACAGGGGACGGGACGAGCAGTACTTC. This sequence encodes CASRTFYRGRDEQYF.

The V gene is TRBV7-9, the J gene TRBJ2-5; 8 bases agree with TRBD1. V lost 4 bases to trimming and J lost 4 bases; unmatched junction nucleotides: 11. The CDR3 is 16 residues long. From germline, CDR1 is SEHNR and CDR2 FQNEAQ (reference sequence). This chain's CDR3 is CASSSGIRGQGETQYF. The CDR3 coding sequence is TGTGCCAGCAGCTCGGGAATCAGGGGGCAGGGAGAGACCCAGTACTTC.

V usage is TRBV27 and J usage is TRBJ2-7, with 12 bases fitting TRBD2. After removal of 5 bases from V and 4 bases from J, the junction contained 6 bases not matched to a gene. The CDR3 totals 15 residues. Germline CDR1 is MNHEY and CDR2 is SMNVEV (reference sequence). CDR3 amino acids: CASSRLAGEKYEQYF. The CDR3 nucleotides are TGTGCCAGCAGTCGACTAGCGGGAGAAAAATACGAGCAGTACTTC.

The V and J genes are TRBV5-6 and TRBJ1-1; 9 bases are shared with TRBD1. Germline loops: CDR1 SGHDT, CDR2 YYEEEE. The CDR3 length is 16 residues. With V trimmed by 2 bases and J by 0 bases, 5 bases remained unmatched. The CDR3: CASSLRRTGVNTEAFF. CDR3 sequence (DNA): TGTGCCAGCAGCTTAAGGAGGACAGGGGTGAACACTGAAGCTTTCTTT.

This clone was detected a few times. The chain links TRBV30 to TRBJ2-1, with unresolved D. Between the trimmed V and J ends, which lost 2 bases and 0 bases, there was a span of 8 bases. Per germline, CDR1 GTSNPN and CDR2 SVGIG (reference sequence). The CDR3 sequence is 14 residues long. The CDR3 region has the DNA TGTGCCTGGAGTACCCTAAGCTCCTACAATGAGCAGTTCTTC. It specifies CAWSTLSSYNEQFF.

V is TRBV13 and J is TRBJ2-3, with a tentative D call TRBD2 (6 bases). Germline V lookup: CDR1 PRHDT, CDR2 FYEKMQ (reference sequence). The V and J ends lost 3 bases and 0 bases respectively, with 10 bases between them. The CDR3 totals 15 residues. This CDR3 reads CASSLGGGSTDTQYF. In DNA form, the CDR3 reads TGTGCCAGCAGCTTGGGGGGAGGCAGCACAGATACGCAGTATTTT.

V gene TRBV5-4 combines with J gene TRBJ2-1, with 11 bases aligning to TRBD2. CDR1 is SGHNT and CDR2 is YYREEE in the germline V gene (reference sequence). V shed 2 bases and J 6 bases; nucleotides not matched to a gene: 7. This CDR3 has 16 amino acids. CDR3 region: CASSLPLLAGGNEQFF. The CDR3 region has the DNA TGTGCCAGCAGCTTACCGCTTCTAGCGGGAGGCAATGAGCAGTTCTTC.

This clone was observed a single time. The V and J genes are TRBV19 and TRBJ2-7; 10 bases align to TRBD1. V dropped 4 bases and J dropped 4; count of bases not matched to a gene: 4. The CDR3 length is 14 residues. Germline V gene data show CDR1 as LNHDA and CDR2 as SQIVND (reference sequence). CDR3 region: CASSRQGAVYEQYF. The CDR3 DNA reads TGTGCCAGTAGTAGACAGGGGGCGGTTTACGAGCAGTACTTC.

This clone turned up a few times. The chain recombines TRBV7-9 with TRBJ1-2; TRBD1 is a possible D gene (5 bases). Per germline, CDR1 SEHNR and CDR2 FQNEAQ (reference sequence). Trimming removed 5 bases at V and 4 bases at J, with 8 bases between. This CDR3 region has 12 residues. The CDR3 DNA sequence: TGTGCCAGCAGCACAGACAGCTATGGCTACACCTTC. Translation gives CASSTDSYGYTF.

The genes are TRBV18 and TRBJ2-3, with D unresolved. Germline V lookup: CDR1 KGHSH, CDR2 LQKENI. V lost 2 bases and J 0 bases, leaving 9 bases between the germline ends. The CDR3 runs to 15 residues. DNA for the CDR3: TGTGCCAGCTCACCAAGTACTTCTAGCACAGATACGCAGTATTTT. Its protein is CASSPSTSSTDTQYF.

The V and J genes are TRBV10-3 and TRBJ2-1, with D possibly matching TRBD2 (6 bases). V lost 11 bases to trimming and J lost 4 bases, with 21 bases between them. Germline loops: CDR1 ENHRY, CDR2 SYGVKD. There are 15 residues in the CDR3. The CDR3 loop reads CALSEVERAYNEQFF. CDR3 DNA sequence: TGTGCCCTCTCAGAAGTAGAGCGGGCGTACAATGAGCAGTTCTTC.

V is TRBV27 and J is TRBJ2-7, with 8 bases that match TRBD1. The trim removed 5 bases at V and 0 bases at J, leaving 6 bases unmatched. The CDR3 extends over 15 amino acids. Germline CDR1 and CDR2: MNHEY and SMNVEV (reference sequence). CDR3 amino acids: CASSNGTGGSYEQYF. CDR3 coding DNA: TGTGCCAGCAGTAATGGGACAGGAGGCTCCTACGAGCAGTACTTC.

This clone turned up a few times. This chain joins TRBV7-9 and TRBJ2-1; TRBD1 matches 11 bases. This CDR3 region has 15 residues. Germline V gene lookup returns CDR1 SEHNR and CDR2 FQNEAQ (reference sequence). V shed 6 bases, J shed 5 bases, and the junction held 6 bases outside the gene matches. The CDR3 coding sequence is TGTGCCAGCAGATTTGGGACAGGGGGTAACAATGAGCAGTTCTTC. It specifies CASRFGTGGNNEQFF.

This chain uses TRBV19 with TRBJ1-2; 8 positions agree with TRBD1. V dropped 6 bases and J dropped 4; count of bases not matched to a gene: 4. Germline V gives CDR1 LNHDA, CDR2 SQIVND (reference sequence). This CDR3 has 13 amino acids. CDR3 loop: CASSRGQIYGYTF. CDR3 sequence (DNA): TGTGCCAGTAGCAGGGGGCAGATCTATGGCTACACCTTC. Full variable domain (remainder filled in from reference TRBV19 and TRBJ1-2): DGGITQSPKYLFRKEGQNVTLSCEQNLNHDAMYWYRQDPGQGLRLIYYSQIVNDFQKGDIAEGYSVSREKKESFPLTVTSAQKNPTAFYLCASSRGQIYGYTFGSGTRLTVV.

V usage is TRBV5-1 and J usage is TRBJ2-2, with D uncertain. Germline lookup yields CDR1 SGHRS and CDR2 YFSETQ. With 3 bases removed from V and 10 bases from J, the gap between germline ends came to 10 bases. The CDR3 is 12 residues long. Here the CDR3 DNA reads TGCGCCAGCAGCTCCCTTACACCGGAGCTGTTTTTT. Amino acid sequence: CASSSLTPELFF.

This sequence joins TRBV5-8 and TRBJ2-1, with 9 bases identical to TRBD1. The CDR3 runs 12 residues. V shed 4 bases and J 14 bases; nucleotides not matched to a gene: 7. Germline CDR1 is SGHTS and CDR2 is YDEGEE. CDR3 coding DNA: TGTGCCAGCAGCGTGGAAGGGACAGGGAAGTTCTTC. It codes for CASSVEGTGKFF.

This clone has just a few counts. The chain is built from TRBV9 and TRBJ1-3; D is possibly TRBD1 (5 bases). Trimming removed 2 bases from V and 0 bases from J, with 12 bases in between. Germline V gene data show CDR1 as SGDLS and CDR2 as YYNGEE. This CDR3 has 16 residues. In nucleotides, the CDR3 is TGTGCCAGCAGCGTGGGAGGTAGGGGCTCTGGAAACACCATATATTTT. This gives the protein CASSVGGRGSGNTIYF. The full variable domain, in which reference TRBV9 and TRBJ1-3 provide the parts outside the CDR3, is DSGVTQTPKHLITATGQRVTLRCSPRSGDLSVYWYQQSLDQGLQFLIQYYNGEERAKGNILERFSAQQFPDLHSELNLSSLELGDSALYFCASSVGGRGSGNTIYFGEGSWLTVV.

CDR3 amino acids: CASSLDGRDHTEAFF. CDR3 coding DNA: TGTGCCAGCAGCTTAGATGGTCGGGATCACACTGAAGCTTTCTTT. The chain uses TRBV11-3 and TRBJ1-1; D is uncertain. V lost 0 bases and J lost 3, with 11 bases in between. Germline V lookup: CDR1 SGHNT, CDR2 YENEEA. The CDR3 is 15 amino acids.

The chain links TRBV2 to TRBJ2-1; TRBD2 agrees at 10 bases. This CDR3 contains 17 residues. Germline CDR1 reads SNHLY; CDR2 reads FYNNEI. The V gene end was trimmed by 3 bases and the J gene end by 7 bases; junction bases not matched to a gene: 12. The CDR3 is CASSERGAGLAFNEQFF. The CDR3 bases are TGTGCCAGCAGTGAGAGGGGCGCGGGACTAGCGTTTAATGAGCAGTTCTTC.

The chain recombines TRBV28 with TRBJ2-1; 11 bases are shared with TRBD2. Trimming removed 7 bases from V and 4 bases from J; junction bases left unmatched: 9. The germline CDR1 and CDR2 sequences are MDHEN and SYDVKM. This CDR3 is 16 amino acids long. CDR3 sequence reads: CASIDLAGGRYNEQFF. In DNA, the CDR3 is TGTGCCAGCATCGATTTAGCGGGAGGGAGGTACAATGAGCAGTTCTTC.

The chain couples TRBV28 to TRBJ2-6, with a possible D match to TRBD1 (6 bases). The length of the CDR3 is 15 residues. V shed 5 bases and J shed 0 bases, with 8 bases lying between them. CDR1 is MDHEN and CDR2 is SYDVKM in the germline V gene. As DNA, the CDR3 is TGTGCCAGCAGTAAGGACAGCTCTGGGGCCAACGTCCTGACTTTC. Its protein product is CASSKDSSGANVLTF.